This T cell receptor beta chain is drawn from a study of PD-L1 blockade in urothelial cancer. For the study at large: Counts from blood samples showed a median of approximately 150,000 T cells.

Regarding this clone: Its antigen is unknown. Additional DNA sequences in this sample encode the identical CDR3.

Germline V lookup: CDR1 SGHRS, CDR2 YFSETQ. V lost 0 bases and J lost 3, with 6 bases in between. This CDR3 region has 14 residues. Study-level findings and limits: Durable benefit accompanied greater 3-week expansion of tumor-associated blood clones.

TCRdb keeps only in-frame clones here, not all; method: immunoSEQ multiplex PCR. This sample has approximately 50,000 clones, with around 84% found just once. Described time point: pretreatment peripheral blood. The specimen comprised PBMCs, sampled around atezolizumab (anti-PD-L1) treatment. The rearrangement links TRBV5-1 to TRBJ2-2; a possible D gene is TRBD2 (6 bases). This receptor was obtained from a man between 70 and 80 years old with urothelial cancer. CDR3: CASSLAGDTGELFF. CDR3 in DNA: TGCGCCAGCAGCTTGGCGGGGGACACCGGGGAGCTGTTTTTT.